This T cell receptor beta chain is drawn from a study of blood T cell repertoires in COVID-19. A word on this clone: Other DNA sequences in the sample encode the same CDR3.

Across about 22 US areas, participants ranged in age from about 18 to 100 years. Participant reports of clinical history set cohort assignment. The data were produced by immunoSEQ multiplex PCR, yet TCRdb's version contains in-frame clones alone and is incomplete. The table has about 220,000 clones, roughly 84% seen once. The CDR3 consists of 13 residues. CDR1 and CDR2 (germline): SGHAT, FQNNGV. V lost 3 bases to trimming and J lost 7 bases; unmatched junction nucleotides: 3. This clonotype was obtained from a woman in her 40s who had recovered from COVID-19. The chain uses TRBV11-2 and TRBJ1-5; the match to TRBD1 covers 7 bases. Sequencing was done on a sample of PBMCs or T cells enriched from blood (not recorded which). The CDR3 nucleotides are TGTGCCAGCAGCTTGGACAGGAACCAGCCCCAGCATTTT. Translating gives CASSLDRNQPQHF.